The 21 T cell receptor beta chains reported below all come from one sample, sequenced in a study of molecular identifiers for immune sequencing clone quantification (dated by TCRdb to 2016 to 2019). The library was made by PCR. Sequencer: Illumina HiSeq 4000. TCRdb took the public reads, trimmed them with fastp at Q25, ran MiXCR for clone calling and kept in-frame beta chains. Under each unique CDR3 protein, matching rows form one entry showing the most common genes and DNA. The sample profile shows approximately 550,000 distinct CDR3 sequences; 20% to 25% of them were found once. 0.7% to 1% of the sample belongs to the ten largest clones. The sample was naive CD8+ T cells from blood, with Jurkat cell RNA spiked in. The sample's cell subset or site label is to be understood as: FACS-sorted CD8+CD4-CCR7+CD45RA+ naive T cells. The receptor source for this set is a human donor in good health. Some libraries in this study had Jurkat cell RNA spiked in.

The rearrangement uses TRBV20-1 and TRBJ2-5; TRBD2 is a possible D gene (5 bases). Trimming took off 3 bases at V and 3 bases at J, with 8 bases between the two ends. The CDR3 extends over 12 amino acids. Germline loops: CDR1 DFQATT, CDR2 SNEGSKA (reference sequence). The CDR3 reads CSARLAEETQYF. Here the CDR3 DNA reads TGCAGTGCTAGGCTAGCCGAAGAGACCCAGTACTTC.

A word on this clonotype: Just one base apart from a much larger clone, this may be a read error. The rearrangement uses TRBV4-3 and TRBJ2-7, with D perhaps being TRBD1 or TRBD2 (6 bases each). The germline CDR1 and CDR2 sequences are LGHNA and YSLEER. The CDR3 is made up of 16 amino acids. The CDR3 spells CAGSQDRAGDWYEQYF. As DNA, the CDR3 is TGCGCCGGCAGCCAAGATCGGGCAGGGGACTGGTACGAGCAGTACTTC.

This clonotype was seen a few times. J is TRBJ1-1 and V is TRBV20-1; 9 nucleotides match TRBD1. The V and J ends lost 0 bases and 11 bases, in that order; junction bases with no gene match: 4. The germline V gene has CDR1 DFQATT and CDR2 SNEGSKA (reference sequence). The CDR3 covers 12 residues. CDR3 amino acids: CSAREQGADAFF. In DNA form, the CDR3 reads TGCAGTGCTAGAGAACAGGGGGCGGATGCTTTCTTT.

This chain connects TRBV6-6 to TRBJ1-6; D unresolved. V was pared by 7 bases and J by 8 bases, with 21 bases between. Germline V lookup: CDR1 MNHNY, CDR2 SVGAGI (reference sequence). The CDR3 is 16 residues long. CDR3 DNA: TGTGCCAGCAAGACCTTCGAAAATCACTGGGATTCACCCCTCCACTTT. This gives the protein CASKTFENHWDSPLHF.

With regard to this clonotype: It may be a read error: a sequence one base away is much more abundant. V gene TRBV19 combines with J gene TRBJ1-5, with 7 positions matching TRBD1. The CDR3 runs 15 residues. Looked up from germline, CDR1 is LNHDA and CDR2 is SQIVND (reference sequence). CDR3 sequence: CASTQYRGSNPPQHF. The CDR3 DNA reads as TGTGCCAGTACCCAATACAGGGGAAGCAATCCGCCCCAGCATTTT. The complete variable domain, with remaining parts taken from reference TRBV19 and TRBJ1-5, reads DGGITQSPKYLFRKEGQNVTLSCEQNLNHDAMYWYRQDPGQGLRLIYYSQIVNDFQKGDIAEGYSVSREKKESFPLTVTSAQKNPTAFYLCASTQYRGSNPPQHFGDGTRLSIL.

This clonotype has a handful of counts. The chain is built from TRBV11-3 and TRBJ2-2; D unclear. This CDR3 spans 16 amino acids. The germline CDR1 and CDR2 sequences are SGHNT and YENEEA. V was trimmed by 0 bases and J by 3 bases, leaving 11 bases between them. This chain's CDR3 is CASSLDFQADTGELFF. The CDR3, as DNA: TGTGCCAGCAGCTTAGATTTTCAGGCCGACACCGGGGAGCTGTTTTTT. Drawing the rest from reference TRBV11-3 and TRBJ2-2, the complete variable domain is EAGVVQSPRYKIIEKKQPVAFWCNPISGHNTLYWYLQNLGQGPELLIRYENEEAVDDSQLPKDRFSAERLKGVDSTLKIQPAELGDSAVYLCASSLDFQADTGELFFGEGSRLTVL.

This clonotype was observed many times. V and J are TRBV7-2 and TRBJ2-7; D gene unclear. Germline CDR1 and CDR2: SGHTA and FQGNSA. The CDR3 consists of 12 residues. Deletions cut 3 bases from V and 5 bases from J, with 8 bases between. As DNA, the CDR3 is TGTGCCAGCAGCTTCGGAGTAAACGAGCAGTACTTC. The encoded protein is CASSFGVNEQYF.

The table lists this clonotype with a few counts. The V call is TRBV20-1, the J call TRBJ1-5; D is unresolved. The CDR3 contains 13 residues. V lost 0 bases and J lost 7, with 10 bases in between. The V gene's germline CDR1 is DFQATT and CDR2 SNEGSKA (reference sequence). The CDR3: CSARELLGQPQHF. The CDR3 bases are TGCAGTGCTAGAGAATTGCTGGGGCAGCCCCAGCATTTT.

This clonotype has only a few counts. The chain links TRBV15 to TRBJ2-7; 8 nucleotides agree with TRBD1. Germline lookup yields CDR1 LNHNV and CDR2 YYDKDF (reference sequence). V shed 5 bases, J shed 3 bases, and the junction held 6 bases outside the gene matches. This CDR3 is 14 amino acids long. In nucleotides, the CDR3 is TGTGCCACCAGCGTTGGACAGGGTGGCTACGAGCAGTACTTC. Its protein is CATSVGQGGYEQYF.

A few counts support this clonotype. J is TRBJ2-7 and V is TRBV4-1; D gene unclear. The CDR3 has 14 residues. CDR1 is MGHRA and CDR2 is YSYEKL in the germline V gene. V lost 1 base and J lost 0, with 7 bases in between. CDR3 in DNA: TGCGCCAGCAGCCAAGGTCTCACCTCCTACGAGCAGTACTTC. Translating it yields CASSQGLTSYEQYF.

This clonotype was detected many times. The chain carries TRBV30 and TRBJ2-7, with 9 nucleotides matching TRBD2. The germline CDR1 and CDR2 sequences are GTSNPN and SVGIG (reference sequence). This CDR3 region has 16 residues. Losses at the gene ends were 0 bases for V and 4 bases for J; bases not matched to a gene: 10. In nucleotides, the CDR3 is TGTGCCTGGAGTGTACCCCGGGCTAGCGGGGTTTACGAGCAGTACTTC. This sequence encodes CAWSVPRASGVYEQYF. The full variable domain, with the rest looked up from reference TRBV30 and TRBJ2-7, is SQTIHQWPATLVQPVGSPLSLECTVEGTSNPNLYWYRQAAGRGLQLLFYSVGIGQISSEVPQNLSASRPQDRQFILSSKKLLLSDSGFYLCAWSVPRASGVYEQYFGPGTRLTVT.

The chain couples TRBV28 to TRBJ2-5; 9 positions agree with TRBD2. With 1 base clipped from V and 9 bases from J, the junction kept 15 bases outside the gene matches. Germline CDR1 and CDR2: MDHEN and SYDVKM. CDR3 length: 17 residues. CDR3 sequence: CASSLSLAGAEREAQYF. The DNA of the CDR3 is TGTGCCAGCAGTTTATCCTTAGCGGGAGCTGAGAGGGAGGCCCAGTACTTC.

This clonotype was seen repeatedly, ten times or more. The chain recombines TRBV6-2 or TRBV6-3 with TRBJ1-5, with a possible D match to TRBD1 (6 bases). Germline V CDR1 and CDR2: MNHEY, SVGEGT. The CDR3 has 14 residues. Trimming left V 7 bases short and J 2 bases short, with 12 bases between. This chain's CDR3 is CASMWGQGNQPQHF. As DNA, the CDR3 is TGTGCCAGCATGTGGGGGCAAGGCAATCAGCCCCAGCATTTT.

The rearrangement uses TRBV13 and TRBJ1-2; D possibly corresponds to TRBD1 (6 bases). CDR1 is PRHDT, CDR2 FYEKMQ, per germline (reference sequence). V was cut by 3 bases and J by 4 bases, with 18 bases left in between. The CDR3 loop spans 16 amino acids. CDR3 coding DNA: TGTGCCAGCAGCTTTCAGTCCGGGCGACAGGTCTATGGCTACACCTTC. This codes for CASSFQSGRQVYGYTF.

This clonotype showed up just a few times. V is TRBV28 and J is TRBJ1-2; tentatively, D is TRBD1 (6 bases). Per the germline V gene, CDR1 is MDHEN and CDR2 is SYDVKM. This CDR3 region has 14 residues. V was shortened by 8 bases and J by 4 bases, with 17 bases between the two germline ends. The chain's CDR3 is CASSWAGASYGYTF. CDR3 nucleotides: TGTGCCAGCTCCTGGGCAGGGGCGTCCTATGGCTACACCTTC.

Notes on this clonotype: The junction departs from the called germline gene at one end, perhaps through a read error. The genes are TRBV7-3 and TRBJ2-1, with 15 bases lining up with TRBD2. This CDR3 has 16 amino acids. Per the germline V gene, CDR1 is SGHTA and CDR2 is FQGTGA. The CDR3, as DNA: TGTGCCAGCAGCTTAACGGGACTAGCGGGGGGCAATGAGCGGTTCTTC. Translated: CASSLTGLAGGNERFF.

Many counts were recorded for this clonotype. This chain links TRBV30 with TRBJ1-1; D possibly corresponds to TRBD1 (5 bases). Per germline, CDR1 GTSNPN and CDR2 SVGIG (reference sequence). V was trimmed by 2 bases and J by 7 bases, leaving 11 bases between them. The CDR3 is 12 amino acids. The CDR3 DNA follows: TGTGCCTGGAGTCCTCACGGGGGTGAAGCTTTCTTT. The encoded protein is CAWSPHGGEAFF.

This chain links TRBV4-3 with TRBJ2-2; D is unresolved. The CDR3 has 16 residues. With 0 bases removed from V and 4 bases from J, the gap between germline ends came to 12 bases. Per germline, CDR1 LGHNA and CDR2 YSLEER. This chain's CDR3 is CASSQDRVRSTGELFF. Here the CDR3 DNA reads TGCGCCAGCAGCCAAGATCGTGTGAGGAGCACCGGGGAGCTGTTTTTT.

As to this clonotype: Sequence at one end of the junction differs from germline and may be a read error. The chain recombines TRBV7-8 with TRBJ2-2; 9 bases are shared with TRBD2. The germline CDR1 and CDR2 sequences are SGHVS and FQNEAQ. This CDR3 spans 17 amino acids. CDR3 DNA: TGTGCCAGCAGCTCTTATAGCGGGGGCCCGAACGCCGGGGAGCTGTTTTTT. It yields the protein CASSSYSGGPNAGELFF.

The rearrangement uses TRBV5-1 and TRBJ2-1, with D perhaps TRBD2 (7 bases). Trimming took 4 bases from V and 8 from J, leaving 16 bases between them. The CDR3 is 14 residues long. Germline V gene data show CDR1 as SGHRS and CDR2 as YFSETQ. CDR3 loop: CASSTDRGGYEQFF. The DNA for the CDR3 is TGCGCCAGCAGCACTGACCGCGGGGGCTATGAGCAGTTCTTC. Filled out from reference TRBV5-1 and TRBJ2-1, the complete variable domain reads KAGVTQTPRYLIKTRGQQVTLSCSPISGHRSVSWYQQTPGQGLQFLFEYFSETQRNKGNFPGRFSGRQFSNSRSEMNVSTLELGDSALYLCASSTDRGGYEQFFGPGTRLTVL.

On this clonotype itself: This clone may be a read error of a much larger clone one base away. The chain couples TRBV30 to TRBJ2-1; TRBD2 aligns across 13 bases. Germline values: CDR1 GTSNPN, CDR2 SVGIG (reference sequence). The V and J ends lost 3 bases and 11 bases, in that order; junction bases with no gene match: 4. This CDR3 comprises 13 residues. CDR3 amino acids: CAWSGLAGEQQFF. The CDR3 region has the DNA TGTGCCTGGAGCGGACTAGCGGGAGAACAGCAGTTCTTC.